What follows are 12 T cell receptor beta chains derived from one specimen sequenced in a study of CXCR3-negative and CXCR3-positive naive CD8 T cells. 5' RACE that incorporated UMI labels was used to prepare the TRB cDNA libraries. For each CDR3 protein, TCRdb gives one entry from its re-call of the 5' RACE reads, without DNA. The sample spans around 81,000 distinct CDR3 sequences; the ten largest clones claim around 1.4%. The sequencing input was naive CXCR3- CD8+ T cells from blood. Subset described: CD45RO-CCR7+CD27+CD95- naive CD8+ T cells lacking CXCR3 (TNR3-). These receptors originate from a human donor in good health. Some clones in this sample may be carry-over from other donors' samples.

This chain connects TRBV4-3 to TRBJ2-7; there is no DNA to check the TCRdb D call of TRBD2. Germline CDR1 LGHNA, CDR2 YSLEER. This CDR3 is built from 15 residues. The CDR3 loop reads CASSQLSGGINEQYF.

The chain's CDR3 is CASSYSDTQYF. The V call is TRBV12-3 or TRBV12-4, the J call TRBJ2-3. The CDR3 is 11 residues long.

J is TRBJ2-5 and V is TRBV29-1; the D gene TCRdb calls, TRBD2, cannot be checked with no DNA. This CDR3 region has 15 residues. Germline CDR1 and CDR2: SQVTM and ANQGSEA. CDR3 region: CSVSGLAGGGETQYF.

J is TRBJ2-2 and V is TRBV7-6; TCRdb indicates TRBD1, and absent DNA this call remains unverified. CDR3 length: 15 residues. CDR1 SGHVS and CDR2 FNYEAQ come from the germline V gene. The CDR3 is CASSPLVRGTGELFF.

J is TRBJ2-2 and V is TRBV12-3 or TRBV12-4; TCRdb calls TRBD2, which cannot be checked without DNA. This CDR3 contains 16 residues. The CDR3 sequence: CASSLPPGGSTGELFF.

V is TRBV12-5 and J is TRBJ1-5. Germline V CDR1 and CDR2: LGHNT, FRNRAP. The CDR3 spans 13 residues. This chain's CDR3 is CASAKDGNQPQHF.

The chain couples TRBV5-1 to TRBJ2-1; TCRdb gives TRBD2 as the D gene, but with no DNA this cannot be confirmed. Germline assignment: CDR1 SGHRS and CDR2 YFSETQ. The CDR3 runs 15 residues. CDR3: CASSILAGSYNEQFF.

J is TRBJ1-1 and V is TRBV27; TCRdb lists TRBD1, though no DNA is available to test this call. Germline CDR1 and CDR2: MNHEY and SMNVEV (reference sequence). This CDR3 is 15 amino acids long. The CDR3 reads CATKTGGASSTEAFF.

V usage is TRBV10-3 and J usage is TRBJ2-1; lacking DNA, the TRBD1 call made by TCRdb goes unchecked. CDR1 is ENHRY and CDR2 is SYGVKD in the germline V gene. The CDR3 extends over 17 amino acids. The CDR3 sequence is CASSYSAGSRLDNEQFF.

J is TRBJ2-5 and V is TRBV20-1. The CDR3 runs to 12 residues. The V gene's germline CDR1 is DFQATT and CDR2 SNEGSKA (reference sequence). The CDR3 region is CSARHYEETQYF.

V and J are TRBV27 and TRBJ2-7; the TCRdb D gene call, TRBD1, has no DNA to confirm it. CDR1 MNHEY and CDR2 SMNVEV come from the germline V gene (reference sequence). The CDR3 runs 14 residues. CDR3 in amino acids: CASSLGDSSYEQYF.

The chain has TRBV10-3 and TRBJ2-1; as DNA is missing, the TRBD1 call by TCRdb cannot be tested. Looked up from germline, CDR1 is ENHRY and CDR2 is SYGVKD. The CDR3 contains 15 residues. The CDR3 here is CAISFRGENYNEQFF.